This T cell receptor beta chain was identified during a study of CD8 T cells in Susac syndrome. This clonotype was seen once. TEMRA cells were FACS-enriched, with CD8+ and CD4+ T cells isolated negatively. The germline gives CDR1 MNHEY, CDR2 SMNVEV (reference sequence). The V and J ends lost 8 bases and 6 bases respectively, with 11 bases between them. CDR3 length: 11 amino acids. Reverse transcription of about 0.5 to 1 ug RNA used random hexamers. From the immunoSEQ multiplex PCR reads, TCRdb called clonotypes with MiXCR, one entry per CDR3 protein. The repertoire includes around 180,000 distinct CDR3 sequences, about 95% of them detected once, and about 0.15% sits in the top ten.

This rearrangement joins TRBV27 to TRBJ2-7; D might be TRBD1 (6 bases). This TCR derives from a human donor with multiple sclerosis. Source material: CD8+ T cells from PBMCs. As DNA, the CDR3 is TGTGCCAGCGGCAGGGGTAGCGAGCAGTACTTC. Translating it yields CASGRGSEQYF.